The 10 T cell receptor beta chains below all came from one sample that was sequenced in a study of cytomegalovirus exposure and HLA in healthy donors. In the PCR, 60 Vbeta and 13 Jbeta primers were used. Here immunoSEQ multiplex PCR was the method, and the copy in TCRdb shows in-frame clones only, minus some. The sample carries 150,000 to 200,000 clones, almost 80% recorded once. Sequencing used PBMCs. The receptors shown here come from a woman aged 45 to 65 in good health and CMV-seronegative.

The gene calls are TRBV2 and TRBJ2-7; 7 bases match TRBD1. After removal of 2 bases from V and 2 bases from J, the junction contained 3 bases not matched to a gene. CDR1 is SNHLY and CDR2 is FYNNEI in the germline V gene. The CDR3 contains 14 residues. CDR3 sequence reads: CASSERDSTYEQYF. The CDR3 DNA is TGTGCCAGCAGTGAAAGGGACAGTACCTACGAGCAGTACTTC.

The rearrangement links TRBV19 to TRBJ2-3, with D possibly TRBD1 on 6 matching bases. The germline V gene has CDR1 LNHDA and CDR2 SQIVND (reference sequence). The CDR3 is 15 residues long. V was shortened by 5 bases and J by 4 bases, with 16 bases between the two germline ends. The CDR3: CASSVSTPGADTQYF. The CDR3 bases are TGTGCCAGTAGTGTCAGCACCCCAGGGGCAGATACGCAGTATTTT.

This chain joins TRBV15 and TRBJ1-2; D is possibly TRBD1 (5 bases). Trimming left V 0 bases short and J 1 base short, with 9 bases between. Per the germline V gene, CDR1 is LNHNV and CDR2 is YYDKDF (reference sequence). The CDR3 totals 15 residues. CDR3 amino acids: CATSRDLGGNYGYTF. CDR3 nucleotides: TGTGCCACCAGCAGAGACCTCGGGGGTAACTATGGCTACACCTTC.

This clone was found once. The chain employs TRBV23-1 and TRBJ2-7; 7 bases line up with TRBD1. TRBV23-1 is an open reading frame, and its role is uncertain. The ends lost 2 bases at V and 4 bases at J; junction bases unmatched: 11. This CDR3 spans 16 amino acids. For the CDR3, the DNA is TGCGCCAGCAGTCAAAACTACCGGGACAGCATTTACGAGCAGTACTTC. Protein sequence: CASSQNYRDSIYEQYF.

The chain joins TRBV6-5 to TRBJ1-5; 7 bases are a match to TRBD1. This CDR3 is built from 14 residues. CDR1 MNHEY and CDR2 SVGAGI come from the germline V gene. The V and J ends lost 3 bases and 5 bases, in that order; junction bases with no gene match: 4. CDR3 sequence (DNA): TGTGCCAGCAGTTATGCTACAGGGGATCAGCCCCAGCATTTT. It encodes CASSYATGDQPQHF.

The V and J genes are TRBV5-1 and TRBJ2-1; 8 bases map to TRBD1. V was clipped by 2 bases and J by 7 bases; unmatched bases: 8. The CDR3 spans 15 residues. In germline, CDR1 is SGHRS, CDR2 YFSETQ. The CDR3 here is CASSFVQGEGNEQFF. CDR3 sequence (DNA): TGCGCCAGCAGCTTCGTACAGGGGGAAGGGAATGAGCAGTTCTTC.

The chain couples TRBV7-2 to TRBJ2-1, with a possible D match to TRBD2 (5 bases). This CDR3 is built from 16 residues. The germline V and J ends were trimmed by 2 bases and 4 bases, with 15 bases remaining between them. Germline loops: CDR1 SGHTA, CDR2 FQGNSA. The CDR3 region has the DNA TGTGCCAGCAGCTTACTCATCAATGCGGGTTACAATGAGCAGTTCTTC. Translation: CASSLLINAGYNEQFF.

The chain uses TRBV4-3 and TRBJ2-2; possible D gene TRBD2, 5 bases. Germline V CDR1 and CDR2: LGHNA, YSLEER. Trimming stripped 0 bases from V and 6 bases from J, with 14 bases between. This CDR3 is built from 16 residues. CDR3 region: CASSQDVGDLAGELFF. In nucleotides, the CDR3 is TGCGCCAGCAGCCAAGATGTCGGGGATTTGGCCGGGGAGCTGTTTTTT.

V gene TRBV4-3 combines with J gene TRBJ2-1; TRBD2 matches 9 bases. In germline, CDR1 is LGHNA, CDR2 YSLEER. CDR3 length equals 16 residues. Losses at the gene ends were 0 bases for V and 5 bases for J; bases not matched to a gene: 5. This CDR3 reads CASSQDWLAGNNEQFF. In nucleotides, the CDR3 is TGCGCCAGCAGCCAAGATTGGCTAGCGGGGAACAATGAGCAGTTCTTC.

This clone was detected once. The V and J genes are TRBV6-5 and TRBJ1-4; 8 nucleotides match TRBD1. In germline, CDR1 is MNHEY, CDR2 SVGAGI. The CDR3 totals 15 residues. V shed 6 bases, J shed 7 bases, and the junction held 10 bases outside the gene matches. CDR3 amino acids: CASRHQGARSEKLFF. CDR3 in DNA: TGTGCCAGCAGACATCAGGGGGCGCGTTCTGAAAAACTGTTTTTT.